Listed here are 14 T cell receptor beta chains from one sample, sequenced in a study of cytomegalovirus exposure and HLA in healthy donors. This PCR relied on a set of 60 Vbeta primers and 13 Jbeta primers. Sequencing used immunoSEQ multiplex PCR; TCRdb keeps in-frame clones, though not all of them. The data show about 140,000 clones, over 65% seen once. The sequencing sample was made of PBMCs. These TCRs come from a male donor in good health and CMV-seronegative.

This clone was recorded once. J is TRBJ1-2 and V is TRBV30; 7 positions match TRBD1. CDR1 GTSNPN and CDR2 SVGIG come from the germline V gene (reference sequence). The CDR3 runs to 12 residues. V dropped 6 bases and J dropped 8; count of bases not matched to a gene: 9. CDR3 sequence: CACYRGGRGYTF. The CDR3 DNA follows: TGTGCCTGCTACAGGGGAGGCAGAGGCTACACCTTC.

The chain is built from TRBV30 and TRBJ2-2; 8 bases fit TRBD2. This CDR3 contains 16 residues. Germline trimming cut 2 bases from V and 0 bases from J; bases unmatched to any gene: 5. Germline V gene sequence: CDR1 GTSNPN, CDR2 SVGIG (reference sequence). DNA of the CDR3: TGTGCCTGGAGTTGGCGGGAGGCCTCGAACACCGGGGAGCTGTTTTTT. Translating it yields CAWSWREASNTGELFF.

The chain recombines TRBV4-3 with TRBJ2-7, with a weak D call TRBD1 (6 bases). Trimming took 2 bases from V and 0 from J, leaving 11 bases between them. The CDR3 has 15 amino acids. The germline V gene has CDR1 LGHNA and CDR2 YSLEER. Written as DNA, the CDR3 is TGCGCCAGCAGCCAACAGAGCAGGGGCTCCTACGAGCAGTACTTC. Residues: CASSQQSRGSYEQYF.

The gene calls are TRBV30 and TRBJ2-1, with 9 bases identical to TRBD1. CDR1 and CDR2 from the germline V gene are GTSNPN and SVGIG (reference sequence). V lost 4 bases, J lost 7 bases, and 11 bases stayed unmatched. The CDR3 extends over 15 amino acids. CDR3 sequence (DNA): TGTGCCTGGACTCTGGGACAGGGCACGACGAATGAGCAGTTCTTC. This codes for CAWTLGQGTTNEQFF.

This chain joins TRBV19 and TRBJ2-1; 10 bases align to TRBD2. The CDR3 contains 16 residues. Trimming took 3 bases from V and 7 from J; bases not matched to a gene: 9. Germline CDR1 and CDR2: LNHDA and SQIVND (reference sequence). CDR3 DNA sequence: TGTGCCAGTAGTATCCTCACTAGCGGGAAGTGGAATGAGCAGTTCTTC. Translation: CASSILTSGKWNEQFF.

Here the CDR3 reads CSVRGTSGPYEQYF. The CDR3 DNA is TGCAGCGTCCGGGGGACTAGCGGTCCCTACGAGCAGTACTTC. The V and J genes are TRBV29-1 and TRBJ2-7; 11 bases agree with TRBD2. In germline, CDR1 is SQVTM, CDR2 ANQGSEA. This CDR3 is 14 amino acids long. V shed 6 bases and J 2 bases; nucleotides not matched to a gene: 6.

The gene calls are TRBV29-1 and TRBJ1-4; D is ambiguous. Germline CDR1 reads SQVTM; CDR2 reads ANQGSEA. The CDR3 contains 16 residues. V was trimmed by 3 bases and J by 8 bases, leaving 22 bases between them. CDR3 residues: CSVEHWALLLGEKLFF. The DNA of the CDR3 is TGCAGCGTTGAGCATTGGGCCTTATTACTAGGGGAAAAACTGTTTTTT.

The gene calls are TRBV9 and TRBJ2-7, with D hard to call. V was shortened by 0 bases and J by 2 bases, with 6 bases between the two germline ends. The CDR3 is made up of 13 amino acids. Germline lookup yields CDR1 SGDLS and CDR2 YYNGEE. CDR3 sequence reads: CASSVDSAYEQYF. In DNA form, the CDR3 reads TGTGCCAGCAGCGTAGATTCGGCCTACGAGCAGTACTTC. Variable domain in full (rest from reference TRBV9 and TRBJ2-7): DSGVTQTPKHLITATGQRVTLRCSPRSGDLSVYWYQQSLDQGLQFLIQYYNGEERAKGNILERFSAQQFPDLHSELNLSSLELGDSALYFCASSVDSAYEQYFGPGTRLTVT.

The CDR3 bases are TGTGCCAGCAGCCCAGAGATACTACTAGCGGGAGCGGATACGCAGTATTTT. This sequence encodes CASSPEILLAGADTQYF. The gene calls are TRBV5-4 and TRBJ2-3; 11 bases are shared with TRBD2. The germline V gene has CDR1 SGHNT and CDR2 YYREEE (reference sequence). The V segment lost 4 bases and the J segment 6 bases; nucleotides outside the gene matches: 13. This CDR3 contains 17 residues.

The rearrangement uses TRBV30 and TRBJ1-5, with TRBD1 as a possible D gene (6 bases). The ends were cut back, 6 bases at V and 4 bases at J, with 10 bases in the middle. The CDR3 is made up of 12 amino acids. Germline V gene data show CDR1 as GTSNPN and CDR2 as SVGIG (reference sequence). The CDR3 coding sequence is TGTGCCTGTAGGACAGCAAATCAGCCCCAGCATTTT. This translates into CACRTANQPQHF.

V is TRBV10-3 and J is TRBJ1-1; D uncertain. Germline CDR1 and CDR2: ENHRY and SYGVKD. The CDR3 loop spans 15 amino acids. V was cut by 6 bases and J by 0 bases, with 14 bases left in between. The CDR3 DNA sequence: TGTGCCATCAGCACAGCCAGCCCGCTGAACACTGAAGCTTTCTTT. Translating gives CAISTASPLNTEAFF.

The chain is built from TRBV30 and TRBJ2-1; D possibly corresponds to TRBD2 (5 bases). V dropped 5 bases and J dropped 0 bases, with 5 bases sitting between them. The CDR3 is 12 residues long. The germline CDR1 and CDR2 sequences are GTSNPN and SVGIG (reference sequence). The CDR3 here is CAWAGSYNEQFF. Here the CDR3 DNA reads TGTGCCTGGGCGGGCTCCTACAATGAGCAGTTCTTC.

The V call is TRBV30, the J call TRBJ2-5; 8 bases are shared with TRBD2. The germline V gene has CDR1 GTSNPN and CDR2 SVGIG (reference sequence). V lost 2 bases, J lost 10 bases, and 9 bases stayed unmatched. The CDR3 has 13 residues. CDR3 DNA sequence: TGTGCCTGGAGTCCGGGGCGGGGGGTGGACCAGTACTTC. Translated: CAWSPGRGVDQYF.

J is TRBJ2-7 and V is TRBV30; 7 positions agree with TRBD2. From germline, CDR1 is GTSNPN and CDR2 SVGIG (reference sequence). V shed 0 bases, J shed 5 bases, and the junction held 7 bases outside the gene matches. CDR3 length: 14 residues. The CDR3 is CAWSVGGVWDEQYF. The CDR3 coding sequence is TGTGCCTGGAGTGTGGGAGGGGTGTGGGACGAGCAGTACTTC.